Shown below are 18 T cell receptor beta chains from a single sample sequenced in a study of blood T cells in healthy people across ages. A J-beta primer mix and a sample-barcoded 5' primer were used in a second PCR of roughly 6 to 12 cycles. TCRdb used MiXCR to reprocess the 5' RACE reads, holding one entry per CDR3 protein. The sample holds 1.5 million or so distinct CDR3 sequences, 35% to 45% seen once. The specimen sequenced was blood. The receptors were gathered from a woman between 18 and 29 years old in good health.

The gene calls are TRBV28 and TRBJ2-1; no reliable D call. The CDR3 covers 12 residues. CDR1 and CDR2 (germline): MDHEN, SYDVKM. Trimming cost V 10 bases and J 10 bases, with 17 bases left between them. The CDR3 spells CATNRAVGEQFF. CDR3 in DNA: TGTGCCACCAATCGGGCGGTCGGCGAGCAGTTCTTC.

In this sample, this clonotype turned up a few times. The chain recombines TRBV4-2 with TRBJ2-4; D might be TRBD2 (5 bases). The J call may be wrong; the DNA end is better matched by TRBJ2-7. Germline V gives CDR1 LGHNA, CDR2 YNFKEQ. CDR3 length: 15 residues. The CDR3 reads CASSQDRGLDDEQYF. CDR3 nucleotide sequence: TGTGCCAGCAGCCAAGATCGCGGACTCGATGACGAGCAGTACTTC.

The V and J genes are TRBV27 and TRBJ1-2; 8 bases map to TRBD1. V gave up 0 bases and J gave up 4 bases; unmatched junction bases: 13. The CDR3 length is 18 residues. CDR1 is MNHEY, CDR2 SMNVEV, per germline (reference sequence). In nucleotides, the CDR3 is TGTGCCAGCAGTTTATCGTCCACACAGGGGGTAGAATTCTATGGCTACACCTTC. Amino acids: CASSLSSTQGVEFYGYTF.

The J gene is TRBJ2-3, the V gene TRBV4-1, with 15 bases matching TRBD2. Germline trimming cut 1 base from V and 4 bases from J; bases unmatched to any gene: 6. Germline V gene sequence: CDR1 MGHRA, CDR2 YSYEKL. This CDR3 spans 18 amino acids. This chain's CDR3 is CASSQVGGLAGGADTQYF. In nucleotides, the CDR3 is TGCGCCAGCAGCCAAGTCGGGGGACTAGCGGGGGGAGCAGATACGCAGTATTTT.

The CDR3 sequence is CASSLAGGSGYTF. CDR3 bases: TGTGCCAGCAGCTTAGCGGGGGGAAGCGGCTACACCTTC. The V and J genes are TRBV7-9 and TRBJ1-2; tentatively, D is TRBD1 (5 bases). The V end was cut by 0 bases, the J end by 8 bases, with 10 bases between. Germline V gives CDR1 SEHNR, CDR2 FQNEAQ (reference sequence). The CDR3 is 13 amino acids.

This chain uses TRBV10-3 with TRBJ1-2, with D tentatively TRBD1 (5 bases). CDR3 length: 12 residues. Looked up from germline, CDR1 is ENHRY and CDR2 is SYGVKD. The ends were cut back, 7 bases at V and 4 bases at J, with 10 bases in the middle. The DNA of the CDR3 is TGTGCCATCAACCAGGACATCTATGGCTACACCTTC. It specifies CAINQDIYGYTF.

The rearrangement joins TRBV25-1 to TRBJ2-4; 12 nucleotides agree with TRBD2. The germline V gene has CDR1 MGHDK and CDR2 SYGVNS. This CDR3 comprises 16 residues. V gave up 6 bases and J gave up 4 bases; unmatched junction bases: 7. The CDR3 DNA sequence: TGTGCCAGCAGCGTATTAGGGACTAGCGGGAAAAACATTCAGTACTTC. Protein product: CASSVLGTSGKNIQYF. Together with reference TRBV25-1 and TRBJ2-4, the CDR3 gives the full variable domain: EADIYQTPRYLVIGTGKKITLECSQTMGHDKMYWYQQDPGMELHLIHYSYGVNSTEKGDLSSESTVSRIRTEHFPLTLESARPSHTSQYLCASSVLGTSGKNIQYFGAGTRLSVL.

This clonotype was counted between two and nine times. The J gene is TRBJ2-7, the V gene TRBV5-1, with D possibly being TRBD2 (6 bases). The CDR3 length is 13 residues. CDR1 and CDR2 from the germline V gene are SGHRS and YFSETQ. Trimming left V 2 bases short and J 2 bases short, with 8 bases between. As DNA, the CDR3 is TGCGCCAGCAGCTTCGGGGAGGCCTACGAGCAGTACTTC. Encoded protein: CASSFGEAYEQYF.

This chain joins TRBV6-1 and TRBJ2-1; 11 bases map to TRBD2. The V segment lost 2 bases and the J segment 13 bases; nucleotides outside the gene matches: 10. The germline gives CDR1 MNHNS, CDR2 SASEGT. This CDR3 comprises 15 residues. CDR3 loop: CASSESGLAVGTQFF. The CDR3 DNA reads as TGTGCCAGCAGTGAATCGGGACTAGCGGTGGGGACACAGTTCTTC.

The CDR3 loop is CASSMGRGNSPLHF. CDR3 bases: TGTGCCAGTAGTATGGGCAGGGGCAATTCACCCCTCCACTTT. This chain uses TRBV19 with TRBJ1-6; tentative D call: TRBD1 (6 bases). Germline V gives CDR1 LNHDA, CDR2 SQIVND (reference sequence). Trimming removed 3 bases at V and 7 bases at J, with 10 bases between. The CDR3 extends over 14 amino acids.

This clonotype occurred a few times. V usage is TRBV3-1 and J usage is TRBJ2-7; 9 bases agree with TRBD2. Per the germline V gene, CDR1 is LGHDT and CDR2 is YNNKEL (reference sequence). V lost 5 bases and J lost 0; bases outside the gene matches: 8. CDR3 length equals 16 residues. CDR3 DNA: TGTGCCAGCAGCTACCACCTTAGCGGGAGCTCCTACGAGCAGTACTTC. Protein sequence: CASSYHLSGSSYEQYF.

This chain joins TRBV20-1 and TRBJ2-7; D is perhaps TRBD1 or TRBD2 (6 bases each). Trimming shortened V by 6 bases and J by 0 bases, and 24 bases separated the two germline ends. The CDR3 contains 17 residues. The germline gives CDR1 DFQATT, CDR2 SNEGSKA (reference sequence). The CDR3 nucleotides read TGCAGTGCCGCGAGGGGGAGGAAACTTTCCAGCTCCTACGAGCAGTACTTC. It translates to CSAARGRKLSSSYEQYF.

This clonotype appeared a few times. V is TRBV27 and J is TRBJ2-3, with a weak D call TRBD1 (6 bases). Germline CDR1 and CDR2: MNHEY and SMNVEV (reference sequence). V was cut by 4 bases and J by 7 bases, with 18 bases left in between. This CDR3 is built from 15 residues. CDR3 region: CASSSTGFGSNTQYF. The CDR3 DNA sequence: TGTGCCAGCAGTTCGACAGGTTTTGGGAGCAATACGCAGTATTTT.

The CDR3 region has the DNA TGCGCCAGCAGCCCCATGCCGGGGGCGAATGAAAAACTGTTTTTT. This sequence encodes CASSPMPGANEKLFF. V usage is TRBV4-1 and J usage is TRBJ1-4, with a possible D match to TRBD1 (6 bases). The germline CDR1 and CDR2 sequences are MGHRA and YSYEKL. The V gene lost 4 bases and the J gene lost 5 bases, with 14 bases spanning the gap. The length of the CDR3 is 15 residues.

The V call is TRBV12-3 or TRBV12-4, the J call TRBJ1-2; a weak D match, TRBD1 (5 bases). V gave up 3 bases and J gave up 8 bases, with 13 bases separating them. The CDR3 runs to 13 residues. The CDR3 loop is CASSFGAYGGYTF. The CDR3 region has the DNA TGTGCCAGCAGTTTTGGGGCTTATGGGGGCTACACCTTC.

This clonotype was seen a few times. V gene TRBV27 combines with J gene TRBJ1-1, with 9 bases fitting TRBD1. The junction had 8 bases not matched to a gene; V was cut back by 3 bases and J by 6 bases. Germline V gene data show CDR1 as MNHEY and CDR2 as SMNVEV (reference sequence). The length of the CDR3 is 15 residues. The CDR3 nucleotides are TGTGCCAGCAGTTTCCCGCCGGGACAGGGATCTGAAGCTTTCTTT. Encoded protein: CASSFPPGQGSEAFF.

This clonotype is a singleton in its sample. This chain links TRBV6-5 with TRBJ2-2; a possible D gene is TRBD1 (6 bases). The V gene lost 10 bases and the J gene lost 1 base, with 13 bases spanning the gap. Germline V gene lookup returns CDR1 MNHEY and CDR2 SVGAGI. The CDR3 loop spans 14 amino acids. As DNA, the CDR3 is TGTGCCACCGCGAGAGGGGGGAACACCGGGGAGCTGTTTTTT. Translating gives CATARGGNTGELFF.

The chain joins TRBV7-2 to TRBJ1-4, with D possibly matching TRBD1 (5 bases). Germline loops: CDR1 SGHTA, CDR2 FQGNSA. V was clipped by 2 bases and J by 5 bases, with 12 bases between them. CDR3 length equals 15 residues. The CDR3 DNA reads as TGTGCCAGCAGCTTACCAGGGTGGAGGAATGAAAAACTGTTTTTT. Its translation: CASSLPGWRNEKLFF.